This T cell receptor (beta chain) came from a study of vaccination and CD4 T cells after COVID-19. Sequencing of DNA taken from cultured CD4+ T cells relied on the Oncomine TCR Beta short-read assay. After culture, CD4+ T cells served as the source for genomic DNA extraction. TCRdb re-called the PCR reads through MiXCR, storing one row per CDR3 protein. Seen here are some 16,000 distinct CDR3 sequences, under 65% observed once, and the top ten hold 3% to 4.5%. With 3 bases removed from V and 7 bases from J, the gap between germline ends came to 18 bases. Germline CDR1 and CDR2: LNHDA and SQIVND (reference sequence). This CDR3 contains 15 residues. Treatment of the sample: approximately 11-day PBMC culture with coronavirus spike peptide pools or control peptides (ViraFEST assay). Points on this clonotype: What it binds is unknown.

The TCR sequence derives from a human donor who had recovered from COVID-19. This material consisted of CD4+ T cells from blood, cultured in vitro, taken before SARS-CoV-2 vaccination. The chain joins TRBV19 to TRBJ2-5; D may be TRBD1 or TRBD2 (5 bases each). The CDR3, as DNA: TGTGCCAGTAGTATGGTCCAGGGACCACGAGGGACCCAGTACTTC. It specifies CASSMVQGPRGTQYF.